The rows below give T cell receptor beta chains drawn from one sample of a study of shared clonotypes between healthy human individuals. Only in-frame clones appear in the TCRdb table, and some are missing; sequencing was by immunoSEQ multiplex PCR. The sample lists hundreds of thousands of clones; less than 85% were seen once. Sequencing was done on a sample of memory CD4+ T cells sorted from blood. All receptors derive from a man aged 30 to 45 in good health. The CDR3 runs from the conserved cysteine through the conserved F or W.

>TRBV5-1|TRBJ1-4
CASSRISGEPGEKLFF
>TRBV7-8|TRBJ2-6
CASSLVGGTGVGANVLTF
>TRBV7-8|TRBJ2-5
CASSSNSGTGHETQYF
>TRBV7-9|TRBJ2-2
CASSTGQLGNTGELFF
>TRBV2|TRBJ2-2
CASMGLVDTGELFF
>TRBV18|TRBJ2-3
CASSPYGGPRTDTQYF
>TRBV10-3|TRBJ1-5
CAISELSGDQPQHF
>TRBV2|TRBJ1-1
CASSEWANPEAFF
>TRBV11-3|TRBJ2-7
CASSLGHQEDEQYF
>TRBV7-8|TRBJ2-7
CASRRDRTYEQYF
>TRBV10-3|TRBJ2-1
CAISEGTSGRNNEQFF
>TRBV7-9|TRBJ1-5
CASSLVGGSNQPQHF
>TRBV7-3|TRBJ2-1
CASSLDAQDYNEQFF
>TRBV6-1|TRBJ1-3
CASLVVSGNTIYF
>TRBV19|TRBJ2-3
CASSIGTATDTQYF
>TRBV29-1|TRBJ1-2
CSVRSLGNYGYTF
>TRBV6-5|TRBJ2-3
CASSYSSPLGTDTQYF
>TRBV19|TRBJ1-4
CASMVTGGGMGKLFF
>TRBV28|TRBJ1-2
CATQFIQGSGYTF
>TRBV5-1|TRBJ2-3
CASSLAGGPGTDTQYF
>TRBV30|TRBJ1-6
CAWRDGYSPLHF
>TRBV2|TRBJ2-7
CASSRVTGYFEQYF
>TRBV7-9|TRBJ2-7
CASSLEGGAYYEQYF
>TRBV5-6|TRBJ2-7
CASTRGGSSYEQYF
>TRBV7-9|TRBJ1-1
CASSSPGRDEAFF
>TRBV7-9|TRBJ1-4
CASSRGQSANEKLFF
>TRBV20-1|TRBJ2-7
CSARGVPQQYF
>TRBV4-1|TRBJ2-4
CASSQQLAKNIQYF
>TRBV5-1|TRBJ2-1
CASSLFGAGGSYNEQFF
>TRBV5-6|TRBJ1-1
CASSLAGGVTEAFF
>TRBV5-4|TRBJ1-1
CASSLRNLNTEAFF
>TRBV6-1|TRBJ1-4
CASGEGLRLVF
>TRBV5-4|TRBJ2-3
CASSLAGSSDTQYF
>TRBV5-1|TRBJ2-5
CASSLDRGEETQYF
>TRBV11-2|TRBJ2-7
CASSLIRSGGEQYF
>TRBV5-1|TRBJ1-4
CASSLGIGGHEKLFF
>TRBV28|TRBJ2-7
CASSAPTVEQYF
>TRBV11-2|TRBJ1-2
CASSLDGFQGRHGYTF
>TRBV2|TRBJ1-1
CASSTPGGDTEAFF
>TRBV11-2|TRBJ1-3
CASSLERDRGSGNTIYF
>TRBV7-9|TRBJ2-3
CASSLASGRTDTQYF
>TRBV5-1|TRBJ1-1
CASSPATANTEAFF
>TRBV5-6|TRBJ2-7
CASSLASGEQYF
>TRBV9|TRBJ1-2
CASSRPYGYTF
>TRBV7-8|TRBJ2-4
CASSLIGTGGVAKNIQYF
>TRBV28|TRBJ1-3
CASTSRVAGNTIYF
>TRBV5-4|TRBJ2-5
CASSSPTVTAETEYF
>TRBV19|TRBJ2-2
CASSMWTAINTGELFF
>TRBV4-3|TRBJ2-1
CASSQDHGLRFNEQFF
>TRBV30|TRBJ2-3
CAWSVRTGTDTQYF
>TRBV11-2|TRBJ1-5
CASSLQVSNQPQHF
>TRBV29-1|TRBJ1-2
CSVEGVRPGGDGYTF
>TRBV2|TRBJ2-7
CASQISGTPYEQYF
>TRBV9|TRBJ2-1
CASSVGNSGIDEQFF
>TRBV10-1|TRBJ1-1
CASSDSGEAFF
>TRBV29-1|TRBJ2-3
CSVLLPPDTQYF
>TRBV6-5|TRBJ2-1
CASTLGPEQFF
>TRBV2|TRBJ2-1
CASTTSFSGNEQFF
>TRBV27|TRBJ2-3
CASRRSGSLDTQYF
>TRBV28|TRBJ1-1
CASSSNGRKNTEAFF